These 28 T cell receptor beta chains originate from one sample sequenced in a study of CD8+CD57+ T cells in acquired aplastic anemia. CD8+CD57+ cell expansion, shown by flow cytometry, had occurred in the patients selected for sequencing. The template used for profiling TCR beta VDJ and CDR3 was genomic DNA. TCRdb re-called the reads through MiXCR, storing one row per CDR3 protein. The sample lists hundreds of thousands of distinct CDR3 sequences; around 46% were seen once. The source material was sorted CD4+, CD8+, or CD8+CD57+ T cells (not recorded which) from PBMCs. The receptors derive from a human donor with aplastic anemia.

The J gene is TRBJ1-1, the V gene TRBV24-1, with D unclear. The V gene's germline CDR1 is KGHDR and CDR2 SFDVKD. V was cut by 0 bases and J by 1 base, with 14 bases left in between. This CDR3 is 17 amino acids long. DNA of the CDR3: TGTGCCACCAGTGATTTGCAAGTAAGATTGCAGAACACTGAAGCTTTCTTT. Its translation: CATSDLQVRLQNTEAFF.

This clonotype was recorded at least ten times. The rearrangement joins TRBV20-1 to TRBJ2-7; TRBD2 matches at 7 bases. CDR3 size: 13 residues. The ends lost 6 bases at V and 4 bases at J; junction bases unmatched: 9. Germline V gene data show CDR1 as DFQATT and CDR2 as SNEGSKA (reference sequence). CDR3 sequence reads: CSARRLADYEQYF. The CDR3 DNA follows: TGCAGTGCGCGGCGACTAGCTGATTACGAGCAGTACTTC.

The DNA of the CDR3 is TGTGCCAGCAGCCAAGTTAACAATGAGCAGTTCTTC. Translating it yields CASSQVNNEQFF. The V gene is TRBV3-1, the J gene TRBJ2-1; unclear D gene. Trimming left V 1 base short and J 5 bases short, with 3 bases between. This CDR3 has 12 amino acids. Germline lookup yields CDR1 LGHDT and CDR2 YNNKEL (reference sequence).

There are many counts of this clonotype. CDR3 in amino acids: CASRDLAGGSYNEQFF. CDR3 DNA: TGTGCCAGCAGAGACTTAGCGGGAGGGAGCTACAATGAGCAGTTCTTC. The chain has TRBV12-3 or TRBV12-4 and TRBJ2-1, with 11 bases lining up with TRBD2. There are 16 residues in the CDR3. V lost 6 bases, J lost 3 bases, and 7 bases stayed unmatched.

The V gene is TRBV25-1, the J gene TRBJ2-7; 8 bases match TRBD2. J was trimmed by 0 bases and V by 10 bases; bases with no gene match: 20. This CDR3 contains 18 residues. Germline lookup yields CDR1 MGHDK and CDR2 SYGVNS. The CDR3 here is CATARKPHSGRASYEQYV. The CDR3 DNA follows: TGTGCCACCGCCCGCAAACCCCACAGCGGGAGAGCCTCCTACGAGCAGTACGTC.

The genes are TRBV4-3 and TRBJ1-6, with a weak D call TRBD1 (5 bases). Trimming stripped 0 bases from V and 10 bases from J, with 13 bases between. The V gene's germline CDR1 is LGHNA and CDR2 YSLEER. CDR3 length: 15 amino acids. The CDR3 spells CASSQDGDRGSPLHF. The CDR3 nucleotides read TGCGCCAGCAGCCAAGATGGAGACAGAGGATCACCCCTCCACTTT.

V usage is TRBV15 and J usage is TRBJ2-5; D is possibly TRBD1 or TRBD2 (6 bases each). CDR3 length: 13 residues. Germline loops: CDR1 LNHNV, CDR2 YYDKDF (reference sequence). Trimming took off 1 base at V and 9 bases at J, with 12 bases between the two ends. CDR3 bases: TGTGCCACCAGCAGAGCATGGGGGGCGGCCCAGTACTTC. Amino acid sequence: CATSRAWGAAQYF.

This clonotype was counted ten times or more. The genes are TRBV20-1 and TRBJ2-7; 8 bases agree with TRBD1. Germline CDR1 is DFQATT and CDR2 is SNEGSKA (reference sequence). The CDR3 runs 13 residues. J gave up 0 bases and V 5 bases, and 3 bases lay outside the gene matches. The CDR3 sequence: CSAGDRLSYEQYF. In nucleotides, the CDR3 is TGCAGTGCTGGGGACAGGCTCTCCTACGAGCAGTACTTC.

CDR3 residues: CATSRAAGTGANVLTF. DNA of the CDR3: TGTGCCACCAGCAGAGCGGCGGGGACTGGGGCCAACGTCCTGACTTTC. The rearrangement joins TRBV15 to TRBJ2-6; D possibly corresponds to TRBD2 (6 bases). The length of the CDR3 is 16 residues. Germline lookup yields CDR1 LNHNV and CDR2 YYDKDF (reference sequence). V dropped 1 base and J dropped 2 bases, with 9 bases sitting between them.

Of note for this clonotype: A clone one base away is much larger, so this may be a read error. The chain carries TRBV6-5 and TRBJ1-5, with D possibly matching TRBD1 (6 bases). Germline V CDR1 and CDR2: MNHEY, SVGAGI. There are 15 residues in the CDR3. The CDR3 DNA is TGTGCCAGCGGTTACTCGAAGGGGGACAATCAGCCCCAGCATTTT. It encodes CASGYSKGDNQPQHF.

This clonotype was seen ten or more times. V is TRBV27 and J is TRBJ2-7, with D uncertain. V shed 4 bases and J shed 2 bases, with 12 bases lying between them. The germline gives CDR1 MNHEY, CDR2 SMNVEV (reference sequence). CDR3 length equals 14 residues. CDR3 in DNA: TGTGCCAGCAGTTACCGTAGGGATCCCTACGAGCAGTACTTC. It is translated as CASSYRRDPYEQYF.

CDR3 region: CASSDGTSGSYNEQFF. CDR3 sequence (DNA): TGTGCCAGCAGTGACGGAACTAGCGGGTCCTACAATGAGCAGTTCTTC. The V gene is TRBV6-4, the J gene TRBJ2-1, with 9 bases aligning to TRBD2. The germline V gene has CDR1 MRHNA and CDR2 SNTAGT. The CDR3 loop spans 16 amino acids. Trimming removed 2 bases from V and 1 base from J; junction bases left unmatched: 3.

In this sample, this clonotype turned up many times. The CDR3 loop is CASSFSRESTYEQYF. CDR3 in DNA: TGTGCCAGCAGCTTTTCCCGGGAATCCACCTACGAGCAGTACTTC. J is TRBJ2-7 and V is TRBV7-8, with TRBD2 as a possible D gene (5 bases). The CDR3 runs 15 residues. Germline CDR1 reads SGHVS; CDR2 reads FQNEAQ. V lost 3 bases to trimming and J lost 2 bases, with 14 bases between them.

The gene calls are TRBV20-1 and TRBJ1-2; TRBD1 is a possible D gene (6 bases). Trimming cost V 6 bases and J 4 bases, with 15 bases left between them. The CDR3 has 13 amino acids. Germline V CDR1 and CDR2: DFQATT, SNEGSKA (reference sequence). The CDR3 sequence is CSARYRDGYGYTF. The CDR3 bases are TGCAGTGCCAGGTACAGGGACGGCTATGGCTACACCTTC.

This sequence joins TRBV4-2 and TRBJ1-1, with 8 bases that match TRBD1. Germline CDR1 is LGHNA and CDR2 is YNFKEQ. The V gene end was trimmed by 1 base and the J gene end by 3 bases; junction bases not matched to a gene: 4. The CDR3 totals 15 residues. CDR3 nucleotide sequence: TGTGCCAGCAGCCAAGCCGGACAGGGCGACACTGAAGCTTTCTTT. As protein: CASSQAGQGDTEAFF.

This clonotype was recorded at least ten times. CDR3 region: CATSKENSNQPQHF. DNA of the CDR3: TGTGCCACCAGCAAGGAGAATAGCAATCAGCCCCAGCATTTT. The chain is built from TRBV15 and TRBJ1-5; D gene uncertain. Germline V gene sequence: CDR1 LNHNV, CDR2 YYDKDF (reference sequence). The CDR3 runs to 14 residues. Between the trimmed V and J ends, which lost 4 bases and 0 bases, there was a span of 7 bases. The variable domain in full, completed from reference TRBV15 and TRBJ1-5, reads DAMVIQNPRYQVTQFGKPVTLSCSQTLNHNVMYWYQQKSSQAPKLLFHYYDKDFNNEADTPDNFQSRRPNTSFCFLDIRSPGLGDTAMYLCATSKENSNQPQHFGDGTRLSIL.

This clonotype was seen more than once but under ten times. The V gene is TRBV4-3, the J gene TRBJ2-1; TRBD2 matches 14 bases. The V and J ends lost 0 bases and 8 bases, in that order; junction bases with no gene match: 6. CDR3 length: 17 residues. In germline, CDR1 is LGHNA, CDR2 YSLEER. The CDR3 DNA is TGCGCCAGCAGCCAAGATAACCAGGGACTAGCGGGGGATGAGCAGTTCTTC. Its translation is CASSQDNQGLAGDEQFF.

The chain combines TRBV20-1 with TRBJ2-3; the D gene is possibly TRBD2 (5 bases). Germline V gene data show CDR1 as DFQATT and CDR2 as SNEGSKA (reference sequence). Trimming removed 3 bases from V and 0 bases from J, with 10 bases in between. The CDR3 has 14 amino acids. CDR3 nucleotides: TGCAGTGCTAGGGACTGGCTGAGCACAGATACGCAGTATTTT. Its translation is CSARDWLSTDTQYF.

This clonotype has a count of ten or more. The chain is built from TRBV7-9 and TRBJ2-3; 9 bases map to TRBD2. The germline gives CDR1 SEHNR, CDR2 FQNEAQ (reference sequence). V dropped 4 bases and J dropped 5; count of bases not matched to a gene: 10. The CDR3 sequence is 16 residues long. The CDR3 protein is CASSSTQRGAEDTQYF. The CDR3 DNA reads TGTGCCAGCAGCTCAACCCAGCGGGGGGCCGAAGATACGCAGTATTTT. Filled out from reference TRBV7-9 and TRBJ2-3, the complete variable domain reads DTGVSQNPRHKITKRGQNVTFRCDPISEHNRLYWYRQTLGQGPEFLTYFQNEAQLEKSRLLSDRFSAERPKGSFSTLEIQRTEQGDSAMYLCASSSTQRGAEDTQYFGPGTRLTVL.

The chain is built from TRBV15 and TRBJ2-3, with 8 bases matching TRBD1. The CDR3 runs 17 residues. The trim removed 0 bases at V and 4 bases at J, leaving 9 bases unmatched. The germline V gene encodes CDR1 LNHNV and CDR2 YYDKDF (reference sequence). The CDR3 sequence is CATSRDRDGTGSDTQYF. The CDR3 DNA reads TGTGCCACCAGCAGAGATAGAGACGGGACAGGATCAGATACGCAGTATTTT.

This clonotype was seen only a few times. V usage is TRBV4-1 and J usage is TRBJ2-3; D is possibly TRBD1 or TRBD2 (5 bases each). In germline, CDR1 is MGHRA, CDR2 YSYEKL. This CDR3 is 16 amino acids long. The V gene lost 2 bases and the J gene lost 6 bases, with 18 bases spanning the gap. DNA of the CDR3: TGCGCCAGCAGCCAAATCCCGGGACCCCGGGTGGATACGCAGTATTTT. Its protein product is CASSQIPGPRVDTQYF.

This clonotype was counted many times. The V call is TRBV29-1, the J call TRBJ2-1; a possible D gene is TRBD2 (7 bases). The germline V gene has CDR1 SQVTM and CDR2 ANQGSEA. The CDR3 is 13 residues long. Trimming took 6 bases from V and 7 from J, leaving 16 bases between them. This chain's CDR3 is CSVGGAPGNEQFF. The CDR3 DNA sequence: TGCAGCGTGGGGGGGGCCCCGGGGAATGAGCAGTTCTTC.

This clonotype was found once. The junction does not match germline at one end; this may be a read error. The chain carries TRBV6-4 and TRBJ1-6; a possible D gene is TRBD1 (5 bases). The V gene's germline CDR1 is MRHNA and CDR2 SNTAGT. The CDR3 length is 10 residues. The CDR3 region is CASSDSDSTF. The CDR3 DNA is TGTGCCAGCAGTGACTCCGACAGCACCTTT.

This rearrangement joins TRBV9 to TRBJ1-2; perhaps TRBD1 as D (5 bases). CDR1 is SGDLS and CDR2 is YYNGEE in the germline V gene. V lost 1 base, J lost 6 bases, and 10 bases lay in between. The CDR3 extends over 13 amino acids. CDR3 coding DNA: TGTGCCAGCAGCGTATCGGGGGTAAATGGCTACACCTTC. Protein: CASSVSGVNGYTF.

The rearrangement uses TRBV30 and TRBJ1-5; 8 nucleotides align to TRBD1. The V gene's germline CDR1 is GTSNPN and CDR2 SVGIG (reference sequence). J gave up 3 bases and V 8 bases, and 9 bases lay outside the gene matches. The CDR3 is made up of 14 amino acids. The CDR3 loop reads CAGDLTGDNQPQHF. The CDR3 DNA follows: TGTGCCGGAGACTTGACAGGGGACAATCAGCCCCAGCATTTT.

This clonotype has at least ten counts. CDR3 nucleotide sequence: TGTGCCAGCAGTCCTGGCCTCGGACGTGAAGCTTTCTTT. This codes for CASSPGLGREAFF. The chain uses TRBV27 and TRBJ1-1; D gene ambiguous. Trimming removed 5 bases at V and 7 bases at J, with 14 bases between. The CDR3 length is 13 residues. The germline gives CDR1 MNHEY, CDR2 SMNVEV (reference sequence).

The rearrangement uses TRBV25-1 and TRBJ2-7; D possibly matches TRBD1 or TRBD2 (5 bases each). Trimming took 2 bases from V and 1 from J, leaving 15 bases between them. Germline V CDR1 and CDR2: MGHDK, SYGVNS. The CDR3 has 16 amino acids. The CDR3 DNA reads TGTGCCAGCAGTGAAGCTCCGGGACCCCGATCCTACGAGCAGTACTTC. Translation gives CASSEAPGPRSYEQYF.

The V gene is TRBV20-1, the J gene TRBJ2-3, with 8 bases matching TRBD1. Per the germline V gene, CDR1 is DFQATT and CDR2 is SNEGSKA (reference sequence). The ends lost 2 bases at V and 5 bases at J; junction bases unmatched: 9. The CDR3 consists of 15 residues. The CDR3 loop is CSARTGGARIDTQYF. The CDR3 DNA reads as TGCAGTGCTAGAACAGGGGGAGCGAGAATAGATACGCAGTATTTT.